The source of this TCR beta chain is a study of T cell responses to AZD1222 COVID-19 vaccine. Study conclusions and caveats: Clonal diversity may have been underestimated, and the donors were mostly white British, with more females than males. Spike was spanned by vaccine-associated CD4 TCRs, which were dominant at 160-218 and 743-854. Unmutated variant regions reportedly attract nearly half of all spike-specific TCRs. There were repertoire samples only from the period after the peak T cell response.

Concerning this clone: The target antigen is unknown.

There are 14 residues in the CDR3. With 3 bases clipped from V and 8 bases from J, the junction kept 7 bases outside the gene matches. The germline gives CDR1 SGHRS, CDR2 YFSETQ. The data were produced by immunoSEQ multiplex PCR, yet TCRdb's version contains in-frame clones alone and is incomplete. The repertoire holds about 150,000 clones, approximately 86% seen once, with around 3% in the top ten. The input for sequencing was peripheral blood, taken on day 0 of AZD1222 vaccination. The V call is TRBV5-1, the J call TRBJ1-3; 8 bases are a match to TRBD1. The sequence was collected from an adult in good health. Written as DNA, the CDR3 is TGCGCCAGCAGCTGGACAGGGAAGGATTACACCATATATTTT. It translates to CASSWTGKDYTIYF.